This T cell receptor beta chain was recorded in a study of early T cells in non-severe SARS-CoV-2 infection. As for the study in general: With bulk RNA from unsorted whole blood as input, sequencing yielded unpaired chains. General study points: Private and CD4 specificities were missed by VDJdb matching, which favored anti-spike CD8 responses.

In the library, individual cDNA molecules carried attached unique molecular identifiers. TCRdb ran MiXCR on the 5' RACE reads and lists one entry per CDR3 protein. The sample includes tens of thousands of distinct CDR3 sequences, approximately 10% of them seen just once. In its sample, this clonotype was seen a few times. Its antigen is unknown. Germline CDR1 and CDR2: MGHDK and SYGVNS. The CDR3 has 12 residues. Trimming took off 6 bases at V and 2 bases at J, with 7 bases between the two ends. The TCR comes from an adult who was a healthcare worker with PCR-confirmed SARS-CoV-2 infection or an uninfected control (not recorded which). The genes are TRBV25-1 and TRBJ1-2, with D possibly being TRBD1 (5 bases). Sequences were derived from whole blood, sampled at baseline. In DNA, the CDR3 is TGTGCCAGCAGCAGGGTAAACTATGGCTACACCTTC. Protein product: CASSRVNYGYTF.